Listed below are T cell receptor beta chains from one sample, sequenced in a study of T cells in Graves' hyperthyroidism and ophthalmopathy. MiXCR, applied by TCRdb to the multiplex PCR reads, yields one record per CDR3 protein. The table lists 690,000 or so distinct CDR3 sequences, about 19% of them singletons, with approximately 16% in the top ten. The sample was blood. The receptor source for this set is a woman aged 45 to 65 with Graves' hyperthyroidism that later progressed to Graves' ophthalmopathy. Both conserved end residues are part of each CDR3. The D gene is left open where the match is weak. Rows give clone size only sometimes, using once, few, many, or a class for an expanded clone.

TRBV5-1	many	TRBJ1-2	-	TGCGCCAGCAGCTTGGTCGGATCGGAAAATAACTATGGCTACACCTTC	CASSLVGSENNYGYTF
TRBV7-9	many	TRBJ2-7	TRBD1	TGTGCCAGCAGCTTATGGGACAGGGAAGAGCAGTACTTC	CASSLWDREEQYF
TRBV14	-	TRBJ1-2	TRBD1	TGTGCCAGCAGCCAACCGGGACAGGGATTCGGCTACACCTTC	CASSQPGQGFGYTF
TRBV5-1	few	TRBJ1-1	-	TGCGCCAGCAGCCTGGGGGGGGTCCAAGGGCGCACTGAAGCTTTCTTT	CASSLGGVQGRTEAFF
TRBV11-2	-	TRBJ2-1	-	TGTGCCAGCAGCTTAGTGTCTAGAGCCGGCAATGAGCAGTTCTTC	CASSLVSRAGNEQFF
TRBV2	few	TRBJ1-1	-	TGTGCCAGCCGGACAGAGTTTATGAACACTGAAGCTTTCTTT	CASRTEFMNTEAFF
TRBV2	many	TRBJ1-1	-	TGTGCCAACCGGTGGGGGGATTGGGAAAACACTGAAGCTTTCTTT	CANRWGDWENTEAFF
TRBV19	few	TRBJ1-2	-	TGTGCCAGTAGTATAGATCTCGGGGACTCAAACTATGGCTACACCTTC	CASSIDLGDSNYGYTF
TRBV7-2	-	TRBJ2-3	TRBD2	TGTGCCAGCAGCTTAGTAGCGGGGGCCCCGGGTGCTACGCAGTATTTT	CASSLVAGAPGATQYF
TRBV9	-	TRBJ1-4	-	TGTGCCAGCAGCGTAGCCGGATCAACTAATGAAAAACTGTTTTTT	CASSVAGSTNEKLFF
TRBV18	-	TRBJ2-7	TRBD2	TGTGCCAGCTCCGGACAAGCGGGGGGACACTACGAGCAGTACTTC	CASSGQAGGHYEQYF
TRBV3-1	many	TRBJ1-1	-	TGTGCCAGCAGCCAATACGGGGGCTCTAACACTGAAGCTTTCTTT	CASSQYGGSNTEAFF
TRBV6-5	-	TRBJ1-2	-	TGTGCCAGCAGTTACTCGTTGGGCAGAGCCTATGGCTACACCTTC	CASSYSLGRAYGYTF
TRBV12-5	-	TRBJ2-2	-	TGTGCTAGTGGTTTGGAGGGGTTCGGTGTAGGGACCGGGGAGCTGTTTTTT	CASGLEGFGVGTGELFF
TRBV20-1	many	TRBJ1-5	TRBD1	TGCAGTGCTGGACAGGGGGCGTATCAGCCCCAGCATTTT	CSAGQGAYQPQHF
TRBV29-1	few	TRBJ2-7	TRBD1	TGCAGCGTTGAAGTAGAGGGGGAAACGACAGGGCCATACGAGCAGTACTTC	CSVEVEGETTGPYEQYF
TRBV24-1	few	TRBJ1-2	-	TGTGCCACCAGTTCGGACGTAACCTATGGCTACACCTTC	CATSSDVTYGYTF
TRBV12-3/TRBV12-4	many	TRBJ2-2	TRBD1	TGTGCCAGCAGCTCTAGGTCAGGGGGGAACACCGGGGAGCTGTTTTTT	CASSSRSGGNTGELFF
TRBV12-5	many	TRBJ2-2	TRBD2	TGTGCTAGTGGTTTGGTACTCCCCTCACGATCGGCGGGACTAGCGGGGAACACCGGGGAGCTGTTTTTT	CASGLVLPSRSAGLAGNTGELFF
TRBV20-1	-	TRBJ2-7	TRBD1	TGCAGTGCGATCGGGACAGGGAACACCTACGAGCAGTACTTC	CSAIGTGNTYEQYF
TRBV20-1	few	TRBJ2-1	-	TGCAGTGCACCATACACGAATTTCAATGAGCAGTTCTTC	CSAPYTNFNEQFF
TRBV7-9	-	TRBJ1-6	-	TGTGCCAGCAGCTTAGCGACAGAGTTTTCACCCCTCCACTTT	CASSLATEFSPLHF
TRBV5-1	few	TRBJ2-7	-	TGCGCCAGCAGCTTGGATGCGGGGGCGGGCTACGAGCAGTACTTC	CASSLDAGAGYEQYF
TRBV7-2	many	TRBJ1-4	TRBD1	TGTGCCAGCAGTCGGGACAGGGAGGGAAAACTGTTTTTT	CASSRDREGKLFF
TRBV6-2/TRBV6-3	-	TRBJ2-2	-	TGTGCCAGCAGTTACACGATCCAGGGCGGGGAGCTGTTTTTT	CASSYTIQGGELFF
TRBV20-1	few	TRBJ1-5	-	TGCAGTGAGGAATGGGGACCCCAGCATTTT	CSEEWGPQHF
TRBV5-1	-	TRBJ2-5	TRBD2	TGCGCCAGCAGCTTGTATGCTAGCGGGGGAATTGGAGCAGAGACCCAGTACTTC	CASSLYASGGIGAETQYF
TRBV7-9	-	TRBJ2-3	-	TGTGCCAGCATCTTAGGCGGGGGCACAGATACGCAGTATTTT	CASILGGGTDTQYF
TRBV7-6	many	TRBJ2-1	-	TGTGCCAGCAGCTTAGAAAGGGGCAATGAGCAGTTCTTC	CASSLERGNEQFF
TRBV6-6	few	TRBJ1-5	-	TGTGCCAGCAGTTACGACGGGGGGAATAATCAGCCCCAGCATTTT	CASSYDGGNNQPQHF
TRBV7-6	many	TRBJ1-1	TRBD1	TGTGCCAGCAGCCCCGCAGGGGGCCCCGACACTGAAGCTTTCTTT	CASSPAGGPDTEAFF
TRBV6-1	few	TRBJ2-1	-	TGTGCCAGCAGGGGACTGAGAAGCTCCTACAATGAGCAGTTCTTC	CASRGLRSSYNEQFF
TRBV27	many	TRBJ1-2	-	TGTGCCAGCAGACGCCTAGACTTGACCGTTGGCTACACCTTC	CASRRLDLTVGYTF
TRBV7-8	-	TRBJ2-1	-	-	CASSFYICSAGGTSVGSYNEQFF
TRBV2	few	TRBJ1-4	-	TGTGCCAGCAGTGAAGGAACGGGAGCAACTAATGAAAAACTGTTTTTT	CASSEGTGATNEKLFF
TRBV15	few	TRBJ2-5	-	TGTGCCACCAGCAGTTTTGGACAGCAAGAGACCCAGTACTTC	CATSSFGQQETQYF
TRBV5-1	many	TRBJ1-1	TRBD1	TGCGCCAGCAGCTTGGCCCACAGGGGGAACACTGAAGCTTTCTTT	CASSLAHRGNTEAFF
TRBV20-1	few	TRBJ1-5	-	TGCAGTGCCCTCGGTCCGGGAGTTCAGCCCCAGCATTTT	CSALGPGVQPQHF
TRBV29-1	-	TRBJ2-7	-	TGCAGCGTCGCCGACAGTTACGAGCAGTACTTC	CSVADSYEQYF
TRBV6-5	-	TRBJ2-7	-	TGTGCCAGCAGTTACGGCCAATACATTCGGGTCCCCTACGAGCAGTACTTC	CASSYGQYIRVPYEQYF
TRBV9	-	TRBJ2-5	-	TGTGCCAGCAGCGTAGACCCAGGACAGCGAGAGACCCAGTACTTC	CASSVDPGQRETQYF
TRBV19	-	TRBJ2-3	TRBD1	TGTGCCAGTAGCTCAAGACAGGGGGCCATCACAGATACGCAGTATTTT	CASSSRQGAITDTQYF
TRBV2	few	TRBJ2-5	-	TGTGCCAGCAACCCTCGGGAGACCCAGTACTTC	CASNPRETQYF
TRBV30	-	TRBJ2-7	TRBD2	TGTGCCGGCAGTGGGGGGGACTGGTACGAGCAGTACTTC	CAGSGGDWYEQYF
TRBV7-2	-	TRBJ2-1	-	TGTGCCAGCAGCTTATTTGACGCCTACAATGAGCAGTTCTTC	CASSLFDAYNEQFF
TRBV6-2/TRBV6-3	-	TRBJ2-1	TRBD1	TGTGCCAGCAGCAATGGACAGGGCTATGAGCAGTTCTTC	CASSNGQGYEQFF
TRBV12-3/TRBV12-4	many	TRBJ1-1	-	TGTGCCAGCAGCCCGAAGGAAAAGAACACTGAAGCTTTCTTT	CASSPKEKNTEAFF
TRBV6-1	few	TRBJ2-1	TRBD2	TGTGCCAGCAGTGAACGCCTAGCGGGGTTGGGTGAGCAGTTCTTC	CASSERLAGLGEQFF
TRBV5-1	few	TRBJ2-2	-	TGCGCCAGCAGCTTGGAGGTAGCGACGACCGGGGAGCTGTTTTTT	CASSLEVATTGELFF
TRBV7-2	-	TRBJ1-5	-	TGTGCCAGCAGCCAACCGGGCGAGGATCAGCCCCAGCATTTT	CASSQPGEDQPQHF
TRBV3-1	many	TRBJ1-6	-	TGTGCCAGCAGCCAAGGAAACGGTAATTCACCCCTCCACTTT	CASSQGNGNSPLHF
TRBV20-1	-	TRBJ1-4	TRBD1	TGCAGTGCCTCCACACCGGGACAGGATAATGAAAAACTGTTTTTT	CSASTPGQDNEKLFF
TRBV20-1	few	TRBJ2-1	TRBD2	TGCAGTGCTAGATCCGGGACTAGCGGGGTCTATGAGCAGTTCTTC	CSARSGTSGVYEQFF
TRBV19	-	TRBJ1-1	TRBD1	TGTGCCAGTAGAACCGTACCGGGACAGAAGAACACTGAAGCTTTCTTT	CASRTVPGQKNTEAFF
TRBV20-1	many	TRBJ1-4	-	TGCAGTGCTAGCCCCAGTAGTGAAAAACTGTTTTTT	CSASPSSEKLFF
TRBV9	-	TRBJ2-1	-	TGTGCCAGCAGCCCCCGGCCTGGAGGGGATGAGCAGTTCTTC	CASSPRPGGDEQFF
TRBV5-1	many	TRBJ2-1	TRBD1	TGCGCCAGCAGCTTGGGGGACAGGGAGGAGGATGAGCAGTTCTTC	CASSLGDREEDEQFF
TRBV7-7	many	TRBJ2-7	TRBD1	TGTGCTAGCAGCTTAACCGGGACAGGGAGGTCGAACTACGAGCAGTACTTC	CASSLTGTGRSNYEQYF
TRBV7-8	many	TRBJ2-4	TRBD2	TGTGCCAGCAGCTCCCTAGCGGGGGCCCCCAAAAACATTCAGTACTTC	CASSSLAGAPKNIQYF
TRBV3-1	many	TRBJ2-7	TRBD1	TGTGCCAGCAGCCAAGATGGGGACAGGTACGAGCAGTACTTC	CASSQDGDRYEQYF